This T cell receptor beta chain was retrieved from a study of T-cell reconstitution after alpha-beta-depleted transplantation in children. Findings and limits, study-wide: Reported findings indicate that, about two months after transplant, alpha-beta T cells came from several hundred expanded clones, which were derived from non-depleted graft cells. A year post-transplant, T-cell counts and diversity derived mostly from newly produced T cells.

The CDR3 runs to 13 residues. The V gene lost 3 bases and the J gene lost 5 bases, with 10 bases spanning the gap. Preparing the TCRbeta library involved the use of unique molecular identifiers. One entry per CDR3 protein results from TCRdb running MiXCR on the PCR reads. The sample holds fewer than 1 million distinct CDR3 sequences, around 15% seen once. There are a few counts of this clonotype. What it recognizes is unknown. Sequencing was performed on PBMCs, mostly from graft donor cells, taken 360 days after TCRalphabeta/CD19-depleted stem cell transplant. The rearrangement links TRBV12-3 or TRBV12-4 to TRBJ2-5; D is uncertain. This receptor was taken from a male patient between 10 and 17 years old who had a stem cell transplant for acute lymphoblastic leukemia, so the T cells may come from the graft donor. CDR3 sequence: CASSFFQHETQYF. DNA of the CDR3: TGTGCCAGCAGTTTCTTCCAGCACGAGACCCAGTACTTC.